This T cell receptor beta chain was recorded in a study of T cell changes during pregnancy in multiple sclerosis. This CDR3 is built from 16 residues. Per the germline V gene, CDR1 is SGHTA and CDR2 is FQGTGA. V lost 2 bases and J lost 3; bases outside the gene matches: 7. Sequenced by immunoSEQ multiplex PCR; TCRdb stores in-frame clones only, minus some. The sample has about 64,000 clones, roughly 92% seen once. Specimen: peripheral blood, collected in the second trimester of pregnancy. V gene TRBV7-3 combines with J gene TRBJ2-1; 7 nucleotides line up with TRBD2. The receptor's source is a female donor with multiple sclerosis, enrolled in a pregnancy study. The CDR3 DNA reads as TGTGCCAGCAGCTTAGGGCCTAGCGGAGACTACAATGAGCAGTTCTTC. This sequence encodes CASSLGPSGDYNEQFF.